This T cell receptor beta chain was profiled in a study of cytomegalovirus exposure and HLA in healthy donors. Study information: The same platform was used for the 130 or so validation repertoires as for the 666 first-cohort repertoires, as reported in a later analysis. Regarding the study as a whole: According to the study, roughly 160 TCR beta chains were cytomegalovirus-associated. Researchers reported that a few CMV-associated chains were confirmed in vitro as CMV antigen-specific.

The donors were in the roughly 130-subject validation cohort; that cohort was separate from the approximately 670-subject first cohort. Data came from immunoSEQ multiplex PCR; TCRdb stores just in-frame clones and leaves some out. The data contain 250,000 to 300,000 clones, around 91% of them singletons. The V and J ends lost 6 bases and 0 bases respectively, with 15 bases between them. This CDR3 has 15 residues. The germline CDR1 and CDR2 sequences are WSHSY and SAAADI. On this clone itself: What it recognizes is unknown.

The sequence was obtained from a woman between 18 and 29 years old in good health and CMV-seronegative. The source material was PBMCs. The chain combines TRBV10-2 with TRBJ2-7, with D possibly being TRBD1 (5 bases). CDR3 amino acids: CASRKDIVGSYEQYF. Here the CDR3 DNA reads TGCGCCAGCAGGAAGGACATTGTGGGCTCCTACGAGCAGTACTTC.